The clone carrying this TCR beta chain was seen more than once but under ten times. Its antigen is as yet unknown. This specimen belongs to a study of T cells after posttransplantation cyclophosphamide. Notes on the study in general: Later blood repertoires were often dominated by clones from the donor CD8+ memory compartment. Recipient CMV seropositivity and CMV reactivation strongly tracked TRB clonality.

The assay was immunoSEQ multiplex PCR, and TCRdb's table has in-frame clones only and misses some. This sample yields approximately 16,000 clones, of which roughly four fifths are seen a single time; 31% belongs to the top ten. A marrow graft followed busulfan-fludarabine conditioning, with cyclophosphamide on days +3 and +4. Trimming took 1 base from V and 5 from J, leaving 11 bases between them. Germline CDR1 is SGHAT and CDR2 is FQDESV (reference sequence). The CDR3 totals 15 residues. The receptor was isolated from a female patient between 35 and 55 years old who received an allogeneic stem cell transplant from a related donor, was CMV-positive, and had no GVHD. The graft donor may account for some of the T cells. The chain links TRBV11-1 to TRBJ2-2; D possibly corresponds to TRBD1 (6 bases). Sequencing was performed on CD8+ T cells sorted from PBMCs, taken around 2,000 days after a stem cell transplant with posttransplant cyclophosphamide. DNA for the CDR3: TGTGCCAGCAGCTTAGGCACAGGGATGACCGGGGAGCTGTTTTTT. It specifies CASSLGTGMTGELFF.